The 21 T cell receptor beta chains reported below all come from one sample, sequenced in a study of blood T cells in healthy people across ages. Then a second PCR, running about 6 to 12 cycles, was carried out with a sample-barcoded 5' primer and a J-beta primer mix. Via MiXCR, TCRdb re-called the 5' RACE reads, giving one row per CDR3 protein. The sample carries 450,000 to 700,000 distinct CDR3 sequences, 25% to 30% recorded once. Sequences were obtained from blood. All receptors come from a woman in her 70s in good health.

The CDR3 DNA follows: TGCAGTGCCAGCTTTTCGGGGGGCGGAGGGCCCCAGCATTTT. Translating gives CSASFSGGGGPQHF. The gene calls are TRBV20-1 and TRBJ1-5; a possible D gene is TRBD1 (6 bases). This CDR3 spans 14 amino acids. V was pared by 6 bases and J by 9 bases, with 21 bases between. Germline V CDR1 and CDR2: DFQATT, SNEGSKA (reference sequence).

This chain's CDR3 is CSAREAGGTETQYF. The CDR3 region has the DNA TGCAGTGCTAGAGAAGCAGGGGGCACTGAGACCCAGTACTTC. V usage is TRBV20-1 and J usage is TRBJ2-5; TRBD1 matches 8 bases. J gave up 5 bases and V 0 bases, and 5 bases lay outside the gene matches. Germline CDR1 is DFQATT and CDR2 is SNEGSKA (reference sequence). CDR3 length equals 14 residues.

This CDR3 is CASRTDGLYGYTF. CDR3 bases: TGTGCCAGCAGGACTGACGGACTCTATGGCTACACCTTC. The rearrangement uses TRBV6-1 and TRBJ1-2; D is undetermined. Trimming removed 6 bases from V and 4 bases from J, with 12 bases in between. The V gene's germline CDR1 is MNHNS and CDR2 SASEGT. This CDR3 is built from 13 residues.

The chain joins TRBV5-6 to TRBJ2-1, with TRBD2 matching 12 bases. This CDR3 has 17 residues. CDR1 and CDR2 from the germline V gene are SGHDT and YYEEEE. Losses at the gene ends were 1 base for V and 5 bases for J; bases not matched to a gene: 7. The CDR3 DNA reads TGTGCCAGCAGCTTGTTTGCTAGCGGGGGGGCCCACAATGAGCAGTTCTTC. Translating it yields CASSLFASGGAHNEQFF.

This clonotype was detected only a few times. One end of the junction fails to match germline, which may point to a read error. J is TRBJ1-2 and V is TRBV29-1; D may be TRBD1 (6 bases). The germline V gene encodes CDR1 SQVTM and CDR2 ANQGSEA. The CDR3 runs to 15 residues. Here the CDR3 reads CSVSAGQQPGNGNTF. The CDR3 region has the DNA TGCAGCGTCTCGGCGGGACAACAGCCGGGGAATGGCAACACCTTC.

The chain recombines TRBV7-2 with TRBJ1-6; TRBD1 is a possible D gene (6 bases). CDR1 SGHTA and CDR2 FQGNSA come from the germline V gene. Trimming pared 4 bases from V and 15 bases from J, leaving 19 bases between. This CDR3 comprises 14 residues. The CDR3 coding sequence is TGTGCCAGCAGCTGGGGACACCTTAATTCGGGCCTCCACTTT. Encoded protein: CASSWGHLNSGLHF. The whole variable domain, filled in from reference TRBV7-2 and TRBJ1-6, reads GAGVSQSPSNKVTEKGKDVELRCDPISGHTALYWYRQSLGQGLEFLIYFQGNSAPDKSGLPSDRFSAERTGGSVSTLTIQRTQQEDSAVYLCASSWGHLNSGLHFGNGTRLTVT.

The V gene is TRBV7-2, the J gene TRBJ1-5, with D unresolved. The ends were cut back, 5 bases at V and 2 bases at J, with 13 bases in the middle. The CDR3 runs to 15 residues. Germline assignment: CDR1 SGHTA and CDR2 FQGNSA. For the CDR3, the DNA is TGTGCCAGCAGCCTTGGGCCAGCTCGCAATCAGCCCCAGCATTTT. Residues: CASSLGPARNQPQHF.

This chain connects TRBV20-1 to TRBJ2-3; D is possibly TRBD2 (6 bases). CDR3 length equals 16 residues. CDR1 is DFQATT, CDR2 SNEGSKA, per germline (reference sequence). Trimming left V 1 base short and J 8 bases short, with 22 bases between. CDR3 in amino acids: CSARGDPQGLKGTQYF. In nucleotides, the CDR3 is TGCAGTGCTAGAGGCGACCCCCAGGGACTCAAGGGTACGCAGTATTTT.

The table lists this clonotype with a few counts. The J gene is TRBJ1-5, the V gene TRBV2; D not certain. CDR3 length: 14 residues. V was trimmed by 6 bases and J by 2 bases, leaving 11 bases between them. Germline V gene sequence: CDR1 SNHLY, CDR2 FYNNEI. The CDR3 protein is CASSGSFGNQPQHF. CDR3 DNA sequence: TGTGCCAGCAGCGGGAGTTTTGGCAATCAGCCCCAGCATTTT. Based on the CDR3 plus reference TRBV2 and TRBJ1-5, the full variable domain is EPEVTQTPSHQVTQMGQEVILRCVPISNHLYFYWYRQILGQKVEFLVSFYNNEISEKSEIFDDQFSVERPDGSNFTLKIRSTKLEDSAMYFCASSGSFGNQPQHFGDGTRLSIL.

V and J are TRBV20-1 and TRBJ2-7; the D is unclear. Trimming left V 6 bases short and J 5 bases short, with 17 bases between. The germline CDR1 and CDR2 sequences are DFQATT and SNEGSKA (reference sequence). The length of the CDR3 is 13 residues. Written as DNA, the CDR3 is TGCAGTGCCCCCCGGAGCCTATACGACGAGCAGTACTTC. Its translation: CSAPRSLYDEQYF.

The chain carries TRBV5-1 and TRBJ1-1; TRBD1 matches 7 bases. The V segment lost 6 bases and the J segment 5 bases; nucleotides outside the gene matches: 16. The CDR3 totals 16 residues. Germline V gene sequence: CDR1 SGHRS, CDR2 YFSETQ. The DNA of the CDR3 is TGCGCCAGCACCCGGACAGGTCACGACCAGGGGACTGAAGCTTTCTTT. Translating gives CASTRTGHDQGTEAFF.

This clonotype was counted at least ten times. The genes are TRBV29-1 and TRBJ2-1; D gene uncertain. The V and J ends lost 6 bases and 8 bases respectively, with 11 bases between them. From germline, CDR1 is SQVTM and CDR2 ANQGSEA. CDR3 length: 11 residues. The CDR3 DNA is TGCAGCGTCGTACCGGTACATGAGCAGTTCTTC. Encoded protein: CSVVPVHEQFF.

This clonotype occurred a few times. This chain links TRBV9 with TRBJ1-2; D is possibly TRBD1 (5 bases). The CDR3 loop spans 15 amino acids. With 0 bases removed from V and 3 bases from J, the gap between germline ends came to 12 bases. Germline lookup yields CDR1 SGDLS and CDR2 YYNGEE. This CDR3 is CASSVEPGTDYGYTF. CDR3 nucleotides: TGTGCCAGCAGCGTAGAGCCAGGGACGGACTATGGCTACACCTTC. Using reference TRBV9 and TRBJ1-2 for the parts outside the CDR3, the full variable domain is DSGVTQTPKHLITATGQRVTLRCSPRSGDLSVYWYQQSLDQGLQFLIQYYNGEERAKGNILERFSAQQFPDLHSELNLSSLELGDSALYFCASSVEPGTDYGYTFGSGTRLTVV.

The V and J genes are TRBV7-6 and TRBJ2-5; a possible D gene is TRBD1 (7 bases). Germline V gene lookup returns CDR1 SGHVS and CDR2 FNYEAQ. The CDR3 spans 15 residues. The V end was cut by 0 bases, the J end by 3 bases, with 11 bases between. This CDR3 is CASSLAARGEETQYF. CDR3 DNA: TGTGCCAGCAGCTTAGCTGCCAGGGGGGAAGAGACCCAGTACTTC.

This clonotype was detected only a few times. The gene calls are TRBV4-1 and TRBJ2-5, with D unresolved. The ends were cut back, 4 bases at V and 5 bases at J, with 8 bases in the middle. This CDR3 is built from 12 residues. Germline CDR1 reads MGHRA; CDR2 reads YSYEKL. CDR3 in DNA: TGCGCCAGCAGCCCAGATTTCGAGACCCAGTACTTC. Translating gives CASSPDFETQYF.

Points on this clonotype: No conserved phenylalanine or tryptophan ends this CDR3, so it is likely a read error. The gene calls are TRBV11-2 and TRBJ2-5; either TRBD1 or TRBD2 may supply D (5 bases each). The J call is doubtful: the DNA matches TRBJ2-7 better. CDR1 SGHAT and CDR2 FQNNGV come from the germline V gene. The CDR3 sequence is 15 residues long. In DNA form, the CDR3 reads TGTGCCAGCAGCTTGGTTGAGACATGGGGGTTCGAGCAGTACTCC. It translates to CASSLVETWGFEQYS.

This clonotype came up a few times. The chain links TRBV20-1 to TRBJ2-7; D perhaps matches TRBD2 (6 bases). CDR3 length equals 16 residues. Trimming took 3 bases from V and 7 from J, leaving 25 bases between them. Germline CDR1 DFQATT, CDR2 SNEGSKA (reference sequence). The CDR3, as DNA: TGCAGTGCTAGTAGGAAAGCGACTGGAGGGTCTGGGGAGCAGTACTTC. This codes for CSASRKATGGSGEQYF.

The chain combines TRBV4-3 with TRBJ2-1; D call uncertain. Germline CDR1 reads LGHNA; CDR2 reads YSLEER. CDR3 length: 15 residues. Between the trimmed V and J ends, which lost 0 bases and 4 bases, there was a span of 10 bases. The CDR3 protein is CASSQDTLVYNEQFF. CDR3 coding DNA: TGCGCCAGCAGCCAAGACACCCTCGTGTACAATGAGCAGTTCTTC.

The sample holds a few counts of this clonotype. V is TRBV4-3 and J is TRBJ2-4; possibly TRBD1 for D (5 bases). There are 17 residues in the CDR3. Trimming cost V 1 base and J 6 bases, with 19 bases left between them. Germline CDR1 LGHNA, CDR2 YSLEER. This CDR3 is CASSQVSARVGRNIQYF. The CDR3 nucleotides read TGCGCCAGCAGCCAAGTTTCAGCCAGGGTTGGAAGAAACATTCAGTACTTC.

CDR3 DNA sequence: TGCAGTGCTAGAGGGGTCAGGGGACAGAGCACAGATACGCAGTATTTT. Encoded protein: CSARGVRGQSTDTQYF. The V and J genes are TRBV20-1 and TRBJ2-3; 7 positions match TRBD1. The CDR3 is made up of 16 amino acids. Germline CDR1 is DFQATT and CDR2 is SNEGSKA (reference sequence). V shed 1 base and J 0 bases; nucleotides not matched to a gene: 7.

The chain recombines TRBV29-1 with TRBJ2-2; D possibly uses TRBD1 or TRBD2 (6 bases each). The germline CDR1 and CDR2 sequences are SQVTM and ANQGSEA. CDR3 length: 14 residues. V was clipped by 4 bases and J by 7 bases, with 16 bases between them. The DNA of the CDR3 is TGCAGCGTTGCCTCCGGGGGCGGTGGCGGGGAGCTGTTTTTT. It translates to CSVASGGGGGELFF.